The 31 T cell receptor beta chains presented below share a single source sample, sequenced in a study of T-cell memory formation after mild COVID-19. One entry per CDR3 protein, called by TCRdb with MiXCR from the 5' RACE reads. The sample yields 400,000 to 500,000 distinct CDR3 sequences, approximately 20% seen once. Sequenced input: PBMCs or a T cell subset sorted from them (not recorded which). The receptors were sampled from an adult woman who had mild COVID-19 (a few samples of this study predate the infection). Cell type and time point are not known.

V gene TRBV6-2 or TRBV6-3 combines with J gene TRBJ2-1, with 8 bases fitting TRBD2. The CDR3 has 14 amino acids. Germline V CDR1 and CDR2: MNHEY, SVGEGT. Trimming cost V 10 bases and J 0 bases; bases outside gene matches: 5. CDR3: CATSSGSSYNEQFF. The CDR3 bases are TGTGCCACCTCCAGCGGGAGCTCCTACAATGAGCAGTTCTTC.

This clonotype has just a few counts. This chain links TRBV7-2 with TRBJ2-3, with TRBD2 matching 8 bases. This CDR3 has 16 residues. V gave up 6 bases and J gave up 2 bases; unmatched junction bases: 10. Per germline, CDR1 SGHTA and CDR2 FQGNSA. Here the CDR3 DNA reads TGTGCCAGCAGGAGGACTAGCTGGGCCTCCACAGATACGCAGTATTTT. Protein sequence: CASRRTSWASTDTQYF.

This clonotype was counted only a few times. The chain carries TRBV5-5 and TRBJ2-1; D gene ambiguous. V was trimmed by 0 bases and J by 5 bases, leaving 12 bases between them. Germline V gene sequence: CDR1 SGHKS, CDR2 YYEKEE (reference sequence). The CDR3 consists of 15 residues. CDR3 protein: CASSLVVTLNNEQFF. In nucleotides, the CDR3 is TGTGCCAGCAGCTTGGTGGTGACACTTAACAATGAGCAGTTCTTC.

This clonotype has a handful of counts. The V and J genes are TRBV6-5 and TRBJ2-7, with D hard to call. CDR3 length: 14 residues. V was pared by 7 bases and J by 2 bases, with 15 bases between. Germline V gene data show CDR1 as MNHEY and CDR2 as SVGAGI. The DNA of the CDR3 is TGTGCCAGCACGGACCTCGGGCCGACCTACGAGCAGTACTTC. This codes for CASTDLGPTYEQYF.

The CDR3 DNA is TGCGCCAGCAGCTCGGGGGGGGTCCCGAACCTCTATGGCTACACCTTC. It yields the protein CASSSGGVPNLYGYTF. This chain joins TRBV4-1 and TRBJ1-2; tentatively, D is TRBD1 (5 bases). V lost 5 bases and J lost 4, with 20 bases in between. The germline V gene encodes CDR1 MGHRA and CDR2 YSYEKL. The CDR3 sequence is 16 residues long.

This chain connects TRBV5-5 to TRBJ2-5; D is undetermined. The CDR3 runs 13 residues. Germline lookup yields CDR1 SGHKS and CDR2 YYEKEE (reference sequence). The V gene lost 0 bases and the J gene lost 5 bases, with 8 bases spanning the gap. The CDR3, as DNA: TGTGCCAGCAGCTTGGGACAATTGGAGACCCAGTACTTC. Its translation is CASSLGQLETQYF.

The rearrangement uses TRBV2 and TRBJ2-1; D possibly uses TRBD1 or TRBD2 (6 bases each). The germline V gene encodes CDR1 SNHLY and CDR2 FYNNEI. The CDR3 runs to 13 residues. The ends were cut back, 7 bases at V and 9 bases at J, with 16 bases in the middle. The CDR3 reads CASKFLSGAEQFF. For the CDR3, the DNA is TGTGCCAGCAAATTCCTCTCGGGGGCTGAGCAGTTCTTC.

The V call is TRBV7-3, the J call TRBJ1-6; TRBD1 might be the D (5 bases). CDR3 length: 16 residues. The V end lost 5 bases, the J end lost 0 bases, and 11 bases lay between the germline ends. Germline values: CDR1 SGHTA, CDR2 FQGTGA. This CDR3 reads CASSPQGSSYNSPLHF. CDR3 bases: TGTGCCAGCAGCCCCCAGGGCAGCTCCTATAATTCACCCCTCCACTTT.

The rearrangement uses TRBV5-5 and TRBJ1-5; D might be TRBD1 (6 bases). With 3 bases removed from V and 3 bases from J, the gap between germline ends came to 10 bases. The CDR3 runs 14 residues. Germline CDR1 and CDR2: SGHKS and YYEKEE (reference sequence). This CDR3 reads CASSWWDNNQPQHF. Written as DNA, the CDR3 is TGTGCCAGCAGCTGGTGGGACAACAATCAGCCCCAGCATTTT. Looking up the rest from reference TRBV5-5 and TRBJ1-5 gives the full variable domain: DAGVTQSPTHLIKTRGQQVTLRCSPISGHKSVSWYQQVLGQGPQFIFQYYEKEERGRGNFPDRFSARQFPNYSSELNVNALLLGDSALYLCASSWWDNNQPQHFGDGTRLSIL.

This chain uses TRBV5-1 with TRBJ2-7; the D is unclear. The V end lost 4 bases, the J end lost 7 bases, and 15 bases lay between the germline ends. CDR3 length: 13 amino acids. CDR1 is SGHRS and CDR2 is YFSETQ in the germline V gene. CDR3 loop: CASSRSGVREQYF. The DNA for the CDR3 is TGCGCCAGCAGCCGATCTGGGGTGCGGGAGCAGTACTTC.

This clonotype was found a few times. Here the CDR3 DNA reads TGCAGTGTTAACCCCCGGGACAGGGACTACGAGCAGTACTTC. Amino acid sequence: CSVNPRDRDYEQYF. The rearrangement uses TRBV20-1 and TRBJ2-7; 9 nucleotides agree with TRBD1. The V segment lost 7 bases and the J segment 3 bases; nucleotides outside the gene matches: 10. CDR3 length equals 14 residues. Germline assignment: CDR1 DFQATT and CDR2 SNEGSKA (reference sequence).

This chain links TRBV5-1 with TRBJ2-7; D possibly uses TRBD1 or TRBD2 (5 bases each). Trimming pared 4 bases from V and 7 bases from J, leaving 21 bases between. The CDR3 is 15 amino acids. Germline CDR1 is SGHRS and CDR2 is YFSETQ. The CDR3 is CASSPGTEIYVEQYF. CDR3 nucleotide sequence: TGCGCCAGCAGCCCCGGGACGGAGATTTACGTGGAGCAGTACTTC.

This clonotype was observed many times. The CDR3: CASSPTGISGNTIYF. The CDR3 DNA reads TGTGCCAGCAGCCCTACAGGGATCTCTGGAAACACCATATATTTT. This chain connects TRBV3-1 to TRBJ1-3; TRBD1 is a possible D gene (6 bases). Trimming stripped 4 bases from V and 0 bases from J, with 10 bases between. CDR1 and CDR2 (germline): LGHDT, YNNKEL (reference sequence). The CDR3 sequence is 15 residues long.

Here the CDR3 DNA reads TGCAGTGCTAGATCGGGACTAGCGGGCTTACAGGGCGAGACCCAGTACTTC. It encodes CSARSGLAGLQGETQYF. This chain links TRBV20-1 with TRBJ2-5; 12 positions agree with TRBD2. The CDR3 consists of 17 residues. Germline loops: CDR1 DFQATT, CDR2 SNEGSKA (reference sequence). V shed 2 bases and J 5 bases; nucleotides not matched to a gene: 12.

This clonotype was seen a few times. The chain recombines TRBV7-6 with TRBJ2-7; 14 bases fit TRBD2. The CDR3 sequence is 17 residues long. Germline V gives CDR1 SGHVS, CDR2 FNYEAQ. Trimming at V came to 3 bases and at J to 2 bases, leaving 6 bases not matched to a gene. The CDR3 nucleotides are TGTGCCAGCAGCTTGGCCGGGACTAGCGGGAGCACCTACGAGCAGTACTTC. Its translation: CASSLAGTSGSTYEQYF.

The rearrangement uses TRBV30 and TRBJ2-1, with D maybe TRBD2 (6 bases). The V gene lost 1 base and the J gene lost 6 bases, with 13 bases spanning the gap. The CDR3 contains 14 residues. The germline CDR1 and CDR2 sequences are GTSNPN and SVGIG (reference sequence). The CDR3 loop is CAWSGLAEGNEQFF. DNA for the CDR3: TGTGCCTGGAGTGGGCTGGCGGAGGGCAATGAGCAGTTCTTC.

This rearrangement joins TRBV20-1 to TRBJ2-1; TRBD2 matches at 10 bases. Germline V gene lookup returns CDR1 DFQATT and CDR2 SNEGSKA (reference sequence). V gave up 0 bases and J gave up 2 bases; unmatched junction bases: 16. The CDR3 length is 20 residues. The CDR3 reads CSARDIASGSYKGTYNEQFF. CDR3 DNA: TGCAGTGCTAGAGATATCGCTAGCGGGAGTTATAAGGGGACCTACAATGAGCAGTTCTTC.

The CDR3: CASRPNRDRGEKLFF. CDR3 nucleotide sequence: TGTGCCAGCAGACCTAATCGGGACAGAGGCGAAAAACTGTTTTTT. The chain uses TRBV25-1 and TRBJ1-4; TRBD1 aligns across 7 bases. This CDR3 is 15 amino acids long. Germline assignment: CDR1 MGHDK and CDR2 SYGVNS. J gave up 8 bases and V 6 bases, and 12 bases lay outside the gene matches.

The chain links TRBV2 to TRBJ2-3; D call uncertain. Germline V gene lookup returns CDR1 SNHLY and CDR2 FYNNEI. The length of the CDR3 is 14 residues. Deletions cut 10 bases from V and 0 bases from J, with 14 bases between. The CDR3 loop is CATTLAGSTDTQYF. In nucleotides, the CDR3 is TGTGCCACCACCTTGGCCGGTAGCACAGATACGCAGTATTTT.

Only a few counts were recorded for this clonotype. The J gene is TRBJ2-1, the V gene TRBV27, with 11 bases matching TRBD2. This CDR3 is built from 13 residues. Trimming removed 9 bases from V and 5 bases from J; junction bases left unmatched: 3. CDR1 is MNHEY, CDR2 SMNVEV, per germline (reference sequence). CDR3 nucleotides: TGTGCCAGGGGACTAGCGGTCCACAATGAGCAGTTCTTC. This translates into CARGLAVHNEQFF.

The CDR3 region is CASSIKDYRLEGNQPQHF. CDR3 nucleotide sequence: TGTGCCAGCAGCATAAAGGACTACAGGTTAGAGGGCAATCAGCCCCAGCATTTT. The chain combines TRBV5-5 with TRBJ1-5; possibly TRBD1 for D (5 bases). The germline V and J ends were trimmed by 4 bases and 2 bases, with 22 bases remaining between them. The CDR3 sequence is 18 residues long. Germline CDR1 and CDR2: SGHKS and YYEKEE (reference sequence).

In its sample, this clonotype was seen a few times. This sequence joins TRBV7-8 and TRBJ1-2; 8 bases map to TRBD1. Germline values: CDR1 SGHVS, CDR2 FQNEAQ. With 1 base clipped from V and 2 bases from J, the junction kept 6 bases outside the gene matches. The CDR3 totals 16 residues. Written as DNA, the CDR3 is TGTGCCAGCAGCTTAGGGACAGGGAGTCTCAACTATGGCTACACCTTC. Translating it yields CASSLGTGSLNYGYTF.

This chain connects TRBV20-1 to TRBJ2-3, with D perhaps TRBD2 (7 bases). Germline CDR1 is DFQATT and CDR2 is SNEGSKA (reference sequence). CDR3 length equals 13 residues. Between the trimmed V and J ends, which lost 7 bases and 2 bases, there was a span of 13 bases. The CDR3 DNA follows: TGCAGTGTTAGTCGGGGGGCCACAGATACGCAGTATTTT. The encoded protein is CSVSRGATDTQYF.

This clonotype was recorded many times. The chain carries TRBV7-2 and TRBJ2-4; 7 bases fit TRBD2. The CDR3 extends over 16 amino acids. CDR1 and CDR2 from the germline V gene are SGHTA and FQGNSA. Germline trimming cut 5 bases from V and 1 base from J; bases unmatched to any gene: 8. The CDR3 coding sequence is TGTGCCAGCAGCGACCGACTAGCCGGGGCCAAAAACATTCAGTACTTC. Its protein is CASSDRLAGAKNIQYF.

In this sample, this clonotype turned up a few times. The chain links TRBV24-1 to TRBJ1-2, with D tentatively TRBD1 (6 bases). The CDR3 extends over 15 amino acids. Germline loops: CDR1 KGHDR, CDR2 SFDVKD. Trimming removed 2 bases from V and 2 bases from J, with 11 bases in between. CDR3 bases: TGTGCCACCAGTGATTACAGGGAATCCAACTATGGCTACACCTTC. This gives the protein CATSDYRESNYGYTF.

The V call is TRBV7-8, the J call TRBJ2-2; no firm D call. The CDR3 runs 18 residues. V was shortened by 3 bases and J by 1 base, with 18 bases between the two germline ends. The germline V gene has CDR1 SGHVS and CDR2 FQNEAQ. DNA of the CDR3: TGTGCCAGCAGCTTGAATCTCTTAGAGAAAGGGAACACCGGGGAGCTGTTTTTT. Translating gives CASSLNLLEKGNTGELFF.

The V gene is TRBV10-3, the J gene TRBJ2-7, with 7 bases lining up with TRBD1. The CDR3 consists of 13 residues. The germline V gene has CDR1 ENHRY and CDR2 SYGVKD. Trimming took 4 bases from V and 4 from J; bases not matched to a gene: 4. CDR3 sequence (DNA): TGTGCCATCAGTGGGCAGGGGGAATACGAGCAGTACTTC. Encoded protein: CAISGQGEYEQYF.

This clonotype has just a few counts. CDR3 coding DNA: TGTGCCAGCAGCTTTTCTGGTGGAGCCCTCCACTTT. Translating gives CASSFSGGALHF. The chain uses TRBV7-9 and TRBJ1-6; D is unclear. Trimming stripped 3 bases from V and 14 bases from J, with 11 bases between. The V gene's germline CDR1 is SEHNR and CDR2 FQNEAQ (reference sequence). The CDR3 totals 12 residues.

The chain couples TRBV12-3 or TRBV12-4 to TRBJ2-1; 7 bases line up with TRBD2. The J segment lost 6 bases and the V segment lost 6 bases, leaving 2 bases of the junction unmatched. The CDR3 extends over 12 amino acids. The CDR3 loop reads CASSWGGNEQFF. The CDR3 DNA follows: TGTGCCAGCAGCTGGGGGGGCAATGAGCAGTTCTTC.

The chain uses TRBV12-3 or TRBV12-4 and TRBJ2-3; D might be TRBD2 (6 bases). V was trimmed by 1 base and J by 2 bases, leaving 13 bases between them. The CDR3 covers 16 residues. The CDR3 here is CASSLVGGQYTDTQYF. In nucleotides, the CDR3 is TGTGCCAGCAGTTTAGTCGGAGGGCAGTACACAGATACGCAGTATTTT.

The CDR3 DNA is TGCGCCAGCAGCTTGGATGGTAGCGGGAGAGGAGCGAACACCGGGGAGCTGTTTTTT. It yields the protein CASSLDGSGRGANTGELFF. This chain uses TRBV5-1 with TRBJ2-2, with 9 positions matching TRBD2. Looked up from germline, CDR1 is SGHRS and CDR2 is YFSETQ. CDR3 length: 19 residues. Losses at the gene ends were 0 bases for V and 0 bases for J; bases not matched to a gene: 9. Complete variable domain (other parts from reference TRBV5-1 and TRBJ2-2): KAGVTQTPRYLIKTRGQQVTLSCSPISGHRSVSWYQQTPGQGLQFLFEYFSETQRNKGNFPGRFSGRQFSNSRSEMNVSTLELGDSALYLCASSLDGSGRGANTGELFFGEGSRLTVL.